The clone carrying this T cell receptor beta chain was recorded once. This record comes from a study of blood T cell repertoires in COVID-19. Turning to the study itself: Acute-phase and convalescent COVID-19 samples originated in the United States, Italy and Spain. T cells, B-cell-depleted T cells, or PBMCs provided the cDNA or gDNA that served as material.

The J segment lost 4 bases and the V segment lost 3 bases, leaving 9 bases of the junction unmatched. Per germline, CDR1 KGHSH and CDR2 LQKENI. This CDR3 is built from 16 residues. Authors' processing steps: Estimates of nucleated cell counts were drawn from the amplification of reference gene primers. Measured with immunoSEQ multiplex PCR; TCRdb has only the in-frame clones, and not every one. V and J calls and clone size follow that table, whereas D and trimming were derived from the DNA. The data contain 300,000 to 400,000 clones, approximately 85% of them seen just once; the ten biggest clones take up 7.2%.

The sample was peripheral blood. This sequence originates from a human donor in a cohort sampled during active COVID-19. The genes are TRBV18 and TRBJ2-3, with TRBD1 matching 8 bases. The CDR3 protein is CASSPDRGRGPDTQYF. The CDR3 DNA follows: TGTGCCAGCTCACCCGACAGGGGCCGGGGTCCAGATACGCAGTATTTT.